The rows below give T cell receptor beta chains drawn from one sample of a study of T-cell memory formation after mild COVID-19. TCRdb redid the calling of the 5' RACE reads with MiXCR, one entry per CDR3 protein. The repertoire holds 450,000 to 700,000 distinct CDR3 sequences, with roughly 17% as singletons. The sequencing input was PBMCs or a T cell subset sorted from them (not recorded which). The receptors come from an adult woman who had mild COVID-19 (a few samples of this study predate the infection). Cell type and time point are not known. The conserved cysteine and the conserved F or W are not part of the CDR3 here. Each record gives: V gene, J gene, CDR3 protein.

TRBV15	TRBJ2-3	ATSRPPGLAGTDTQY
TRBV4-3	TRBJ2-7	ASSPGQGRDEQY
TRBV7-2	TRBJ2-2	ASSLARDRGVTGELF
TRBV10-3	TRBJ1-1	AISEWQNTEAF
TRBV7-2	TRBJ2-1	ASSLGAYNEQF
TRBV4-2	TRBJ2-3	ASSLIGTSGTRGTDTQY
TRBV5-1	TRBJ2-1	ASSFGQDNNEQF
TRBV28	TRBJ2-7	ASSYFLYEQY
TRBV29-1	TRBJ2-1	SVSNPDYNEQF
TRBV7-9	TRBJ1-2	ASNPVSSLLDGYT
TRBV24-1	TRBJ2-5	ATSRREGETQY
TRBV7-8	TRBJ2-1	ASSLTTGRNEQF
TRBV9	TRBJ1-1	ASSVGTGSEAF
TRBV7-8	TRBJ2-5	ASTRRDSLRETQY
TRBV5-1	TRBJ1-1	ASSTTGTGRADTEAF
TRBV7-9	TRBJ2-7	ASSLSTPSLHEQY